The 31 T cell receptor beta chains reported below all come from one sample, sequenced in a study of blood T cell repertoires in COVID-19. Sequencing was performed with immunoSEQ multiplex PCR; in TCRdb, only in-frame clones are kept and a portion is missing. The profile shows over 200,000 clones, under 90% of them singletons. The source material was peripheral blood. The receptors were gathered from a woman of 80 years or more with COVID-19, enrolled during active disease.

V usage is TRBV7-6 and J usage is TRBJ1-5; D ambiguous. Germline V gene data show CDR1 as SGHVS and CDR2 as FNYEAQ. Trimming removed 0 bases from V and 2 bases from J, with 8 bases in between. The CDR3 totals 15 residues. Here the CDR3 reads CASSLAGSGNQPQHF. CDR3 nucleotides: TGTGCCAGCAGCTTAGCCGGGTCGGGCAATCAGCCCCAGCATTTT.

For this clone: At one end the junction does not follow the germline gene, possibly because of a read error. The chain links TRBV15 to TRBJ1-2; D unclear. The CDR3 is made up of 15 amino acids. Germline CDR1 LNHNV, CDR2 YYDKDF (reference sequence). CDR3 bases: TGTGCCACCAGCAGAGATAGTTCGGGTGGAGCCCCCAACGCCTTC. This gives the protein CATSRDSSGGAPNAF.

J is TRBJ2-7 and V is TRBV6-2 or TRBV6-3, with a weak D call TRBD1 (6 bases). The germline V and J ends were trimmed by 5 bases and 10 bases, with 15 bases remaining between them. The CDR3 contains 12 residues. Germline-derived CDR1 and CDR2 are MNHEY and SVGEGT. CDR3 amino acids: CASSSNPGHQYF. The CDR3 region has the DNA TGTGCCAGCAGTAGCAACCCGGGACACCAGTACTTC.

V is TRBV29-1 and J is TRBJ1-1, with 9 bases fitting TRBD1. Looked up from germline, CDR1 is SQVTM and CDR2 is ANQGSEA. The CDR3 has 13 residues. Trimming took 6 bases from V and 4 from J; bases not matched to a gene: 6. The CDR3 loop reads CSVGQGASTEAFF. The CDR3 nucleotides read TGCAGCGTGGGACAGGGCGCGAGCACTGAAGCTTTCTTT.

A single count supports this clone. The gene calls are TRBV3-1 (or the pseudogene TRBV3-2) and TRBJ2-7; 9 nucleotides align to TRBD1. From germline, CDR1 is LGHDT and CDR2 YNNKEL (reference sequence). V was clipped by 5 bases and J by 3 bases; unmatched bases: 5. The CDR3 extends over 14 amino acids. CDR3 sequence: CASSKGTGSYEQYF. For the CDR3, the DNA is TGTGCCAGCAGCAAAGGGACAGGGAGCTACGAGCAGTACTTC.

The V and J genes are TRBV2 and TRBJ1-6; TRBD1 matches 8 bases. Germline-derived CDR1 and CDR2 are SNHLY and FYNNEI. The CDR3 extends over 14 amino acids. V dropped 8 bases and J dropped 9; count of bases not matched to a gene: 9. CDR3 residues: CASAPDRAASPLHF. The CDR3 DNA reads TGTGCCAGCGCTCCGGACAGGGCTGCTTCACCCCTCCACTTT.

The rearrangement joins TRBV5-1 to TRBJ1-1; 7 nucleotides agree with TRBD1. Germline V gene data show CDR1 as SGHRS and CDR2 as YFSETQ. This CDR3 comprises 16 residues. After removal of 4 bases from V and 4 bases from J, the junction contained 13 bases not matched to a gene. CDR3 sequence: CASSPLTAGGVTEAFF. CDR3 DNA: TGCGCCAGCAGCCCCCTAACGGCAGGGGGTGTCACTGAAGCTTTCTTT.

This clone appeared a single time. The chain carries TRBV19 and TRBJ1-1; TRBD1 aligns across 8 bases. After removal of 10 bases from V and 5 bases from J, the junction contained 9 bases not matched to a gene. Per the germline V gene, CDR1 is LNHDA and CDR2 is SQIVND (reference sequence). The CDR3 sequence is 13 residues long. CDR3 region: CATSYRGGTEAFF. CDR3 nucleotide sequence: TGTGCCACCAGCTACAGGGGGGGGACTGAAGCTTTCTTT. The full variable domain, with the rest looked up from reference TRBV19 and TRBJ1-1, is DGGITQSPKYLFRKEGQNVTLSCEQNLNHDAMYWYRQDPGQGLRLIYYSQIVNDFQKGDIAEGYSVSREKKESFPLTVTSAQKNPTAFYLCATSYRGGTEAFFGQGTRLTVV.

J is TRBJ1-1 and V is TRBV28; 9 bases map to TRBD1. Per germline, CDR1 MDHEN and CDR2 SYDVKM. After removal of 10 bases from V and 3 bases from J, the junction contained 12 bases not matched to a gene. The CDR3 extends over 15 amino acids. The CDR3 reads CATNGGTGMDTEAFF. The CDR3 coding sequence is TGTGCCACCAACGGCGGGACAGGGATGGACACTGAAGCTTTCTTT.

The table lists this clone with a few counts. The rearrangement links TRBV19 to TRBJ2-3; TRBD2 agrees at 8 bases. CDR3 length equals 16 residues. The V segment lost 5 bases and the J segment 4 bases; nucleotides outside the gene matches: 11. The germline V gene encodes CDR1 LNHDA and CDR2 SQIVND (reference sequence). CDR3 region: CASSPGLARGADTQYF. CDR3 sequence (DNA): TGTGCCAGTAGTCCCGGACTAGCCCGGGGGGCAGATACGCAGTATTTT. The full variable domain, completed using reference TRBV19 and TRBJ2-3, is DGGITQSPKYLFRKEGQNVTLSCEQNLNHDAMYWYRQDPGQGLRLIYYSQIVNDFQKGDIAEGYSVSREKKESFPLTVTSAQKNPTAFYLCASSPGLARGADTQYFGPGTRLTVL.

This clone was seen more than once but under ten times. CDR3 sequence reads: CASSLRGDSGGPGTQYF. CDR3 nucleotides: TGTGCCAGCAGCCTAAGGGGCGATAGCGGGGGACCGGGGACCCAGTACTTC. The chain uses TRBV3-1 (or the pseudogene TRBV3-2) and TRBJ2-5, with 9 bases fitting TRBD2. The CDR3 spans 17 residues. Losses at the gene ends were 4 bases for V and 7 bases for J; bases not matched to a gene: 16. Germline CDR1 LGHDT, CDR2 YNNKEL (reference sequence).

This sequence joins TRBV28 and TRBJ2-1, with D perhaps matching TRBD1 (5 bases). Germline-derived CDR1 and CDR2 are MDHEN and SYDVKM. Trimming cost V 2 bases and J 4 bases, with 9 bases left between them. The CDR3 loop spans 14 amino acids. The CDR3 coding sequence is TGTGCCAGCAGTTTACAGGGCGGATACAATGAGCAGTTCTTC. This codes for CASSLQGGYNEQFF.

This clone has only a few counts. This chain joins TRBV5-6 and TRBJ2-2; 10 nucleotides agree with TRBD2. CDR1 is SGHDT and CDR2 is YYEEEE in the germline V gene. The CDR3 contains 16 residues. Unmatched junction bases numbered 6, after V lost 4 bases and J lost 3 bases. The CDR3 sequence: CASSQSLAGDTGELFF. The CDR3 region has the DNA TGTGCCAGCAGCCAGAGTCTAGCGGGGGACACCGGGGAGCTGTTTTTT.

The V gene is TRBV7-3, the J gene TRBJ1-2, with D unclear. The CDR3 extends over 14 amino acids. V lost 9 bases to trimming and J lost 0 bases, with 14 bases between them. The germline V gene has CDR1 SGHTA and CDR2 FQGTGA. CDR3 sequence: CARFSYHSNYGYTF. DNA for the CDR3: TGTGCCAGATTTAGCTACCATTCTAACTATGGCTACACCTTC.

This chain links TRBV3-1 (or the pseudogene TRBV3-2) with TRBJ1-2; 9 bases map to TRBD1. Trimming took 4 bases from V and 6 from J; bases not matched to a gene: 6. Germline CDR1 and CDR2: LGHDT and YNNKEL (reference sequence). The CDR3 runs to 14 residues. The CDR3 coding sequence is TGTGCCAGCAGCCCCACCCGGACAGGGGATGGCTACACCTTC. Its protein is CASSPTRTGDGYTF.

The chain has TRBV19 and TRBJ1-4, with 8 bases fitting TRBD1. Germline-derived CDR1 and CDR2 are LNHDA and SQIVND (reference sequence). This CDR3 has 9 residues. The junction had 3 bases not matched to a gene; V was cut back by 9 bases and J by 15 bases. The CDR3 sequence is CASRGPVFF. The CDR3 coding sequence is TGTGCCAGCAGGGGGCCCGTGTTTTTT.

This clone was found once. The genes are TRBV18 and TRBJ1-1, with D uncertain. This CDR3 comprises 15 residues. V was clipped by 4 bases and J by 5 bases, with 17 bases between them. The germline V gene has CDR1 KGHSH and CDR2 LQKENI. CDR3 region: CASSLTSEARTEAFF. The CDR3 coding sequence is TGTGCCAGCTCACTAACCTCAGAGGCTCGAACTGAAGCTTTCTTT.

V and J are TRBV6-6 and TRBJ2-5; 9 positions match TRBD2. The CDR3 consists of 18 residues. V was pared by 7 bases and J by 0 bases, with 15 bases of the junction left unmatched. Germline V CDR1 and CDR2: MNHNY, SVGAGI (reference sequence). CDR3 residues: CASTRMGSSGANQETQYF. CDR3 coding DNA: TGTGCCAGCACTCGAATGGGATCTAGCGGGGCGAACCAAGAGACCCAGTACTTC.

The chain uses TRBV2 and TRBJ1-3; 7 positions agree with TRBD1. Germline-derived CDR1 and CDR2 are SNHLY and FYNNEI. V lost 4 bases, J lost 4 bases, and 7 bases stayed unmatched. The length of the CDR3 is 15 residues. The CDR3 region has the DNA TGTGCCAGCAGTGGGGGCAGGGGGAGCGGAAACACCATATATTTT. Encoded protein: CASSGGRGSGNTIYF.

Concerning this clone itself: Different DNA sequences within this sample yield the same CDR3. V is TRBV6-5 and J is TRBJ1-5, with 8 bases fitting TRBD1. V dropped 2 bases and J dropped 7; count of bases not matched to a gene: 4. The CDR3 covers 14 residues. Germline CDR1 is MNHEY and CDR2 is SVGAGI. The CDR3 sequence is CASSYTQGGQPQHF. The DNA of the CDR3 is TGTGCCAGCAGTTACACACAGGGGGGACAGCCCCAGCATTTT.

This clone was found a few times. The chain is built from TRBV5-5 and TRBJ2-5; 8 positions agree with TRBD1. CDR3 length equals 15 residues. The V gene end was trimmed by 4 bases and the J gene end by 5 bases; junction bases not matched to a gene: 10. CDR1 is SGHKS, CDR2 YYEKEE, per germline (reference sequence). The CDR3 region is CASSTLDREWETQYF. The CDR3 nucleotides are TGTGCCAGCAGCACCCTGGACAGGGAATGGGAGACCCAGTACTTC.

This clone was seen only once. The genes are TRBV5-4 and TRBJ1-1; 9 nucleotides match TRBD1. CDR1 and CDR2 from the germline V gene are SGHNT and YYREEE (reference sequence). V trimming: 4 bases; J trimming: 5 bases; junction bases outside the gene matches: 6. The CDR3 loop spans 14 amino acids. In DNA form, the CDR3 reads TGTGCCAGCAGCCCGACAGGGGGTAGGACTGAAGCTTTCTTT. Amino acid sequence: CASSPTGGRTEAFF.

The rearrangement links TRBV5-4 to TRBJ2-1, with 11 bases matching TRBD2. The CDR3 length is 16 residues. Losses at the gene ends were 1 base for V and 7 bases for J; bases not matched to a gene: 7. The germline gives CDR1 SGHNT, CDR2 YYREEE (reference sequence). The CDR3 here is CASSLPASGGSNEQFF. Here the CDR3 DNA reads TGTGCCAGCAGCTTGCCCGCTAGCGGGGGGTCAAATGAGCAGTTCTTC.

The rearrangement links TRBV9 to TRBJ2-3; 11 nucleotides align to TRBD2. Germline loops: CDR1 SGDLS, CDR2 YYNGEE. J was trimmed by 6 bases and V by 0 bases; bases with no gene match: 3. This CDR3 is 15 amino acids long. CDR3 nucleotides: TGTGCCAGCAGCGTAGGGTCTAGCGGGGGGGATACGCAGTATTTT. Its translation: CASSVGSSGGDTQYF.

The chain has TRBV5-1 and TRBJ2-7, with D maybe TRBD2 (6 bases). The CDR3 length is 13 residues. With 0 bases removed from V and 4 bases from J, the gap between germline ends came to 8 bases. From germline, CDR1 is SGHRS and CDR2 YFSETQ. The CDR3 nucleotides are TGCGCCAGCAGCTTGGGCGGGGAGTACGAGCAGTACTTC. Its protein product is CASSLGGEYEQYF.

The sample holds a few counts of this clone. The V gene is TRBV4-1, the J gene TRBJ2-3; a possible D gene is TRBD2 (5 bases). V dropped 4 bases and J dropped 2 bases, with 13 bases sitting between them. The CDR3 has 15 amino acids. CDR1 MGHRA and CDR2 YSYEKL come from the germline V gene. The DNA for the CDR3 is TGCGCCAGCAGCCTCCCCTTGGGAGTCACAGATACGCAGTATTTT. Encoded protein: CASSLPLGVTDTQYF.

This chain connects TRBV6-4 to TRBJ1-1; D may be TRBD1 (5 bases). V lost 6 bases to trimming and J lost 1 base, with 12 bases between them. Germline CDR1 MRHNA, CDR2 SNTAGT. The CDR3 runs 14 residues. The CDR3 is CASRVGRGNTEAFF. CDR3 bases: TGTGCCAGCAGAGTCGGAAGGGGGAACACTGAAGCTTTCTTT.

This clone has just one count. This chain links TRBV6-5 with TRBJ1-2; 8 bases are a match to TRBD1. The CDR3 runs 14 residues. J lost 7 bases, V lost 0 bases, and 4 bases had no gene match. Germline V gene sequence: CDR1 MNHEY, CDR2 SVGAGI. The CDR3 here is CASSYSTGAGGYTF. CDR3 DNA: TGTGCCAGCAGTTACTCGACAGGGGCGGGTGGCTACACCTTC.

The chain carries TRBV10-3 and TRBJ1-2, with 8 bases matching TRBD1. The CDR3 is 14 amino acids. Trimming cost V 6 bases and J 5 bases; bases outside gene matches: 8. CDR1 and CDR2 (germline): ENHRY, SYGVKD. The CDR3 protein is CAIRYGQGNYGYTF. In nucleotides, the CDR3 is TGTGCCATCAGATACGGACAGGGAAATTATGGCTACACCTTC.

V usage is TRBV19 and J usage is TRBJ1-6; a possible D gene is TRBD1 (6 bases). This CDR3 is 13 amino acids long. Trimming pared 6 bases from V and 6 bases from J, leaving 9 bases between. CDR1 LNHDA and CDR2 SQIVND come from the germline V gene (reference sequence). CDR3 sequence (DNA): TGTGCCAGTAGAGGGACAAGTAATTCACCCCTCCACTTT. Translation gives CASRGTSNSPLHF.

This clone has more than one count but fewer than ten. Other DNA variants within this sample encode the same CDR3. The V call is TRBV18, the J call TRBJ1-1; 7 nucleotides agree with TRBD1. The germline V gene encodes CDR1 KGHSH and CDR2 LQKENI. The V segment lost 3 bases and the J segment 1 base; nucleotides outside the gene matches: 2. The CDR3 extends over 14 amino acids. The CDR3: CASSPQGGNTEAFF. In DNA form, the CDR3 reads TGTGCCAGCTCACCCCAGGGGGGGAACACTGAAGCTTTCTTT. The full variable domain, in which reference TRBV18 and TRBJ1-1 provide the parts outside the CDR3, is NAGVMQNPRHLVRRRGQEARLRCSPMKGHSHVYWYRQLPEEGLKFMVYLQKENIIDESGMPKERFSAEFPKEGPSILRIQQVVRGDSAAYFCASSPQGGNTEAFFGQGTRLTVV.